This entry describes one TCR beta chain. The antigen is undetermined. One junction end disagrees with the germline gene, perhaps due to a read error. This specimen belongs to a study of metastatic and nonmetastatic thyroid tumors. The overall study: A comparison of repertoires was made across blood and tumor or nodule tissue from malignant and benign thyroid patients.

In the original workflow: Across clinicopathological groups, CDR3 differences served as the basis for building a distant-metastasis classifier for papillary thyroid cancer. MiXCR was used by TCRdb to re-call the PCR reads. The V and J calls, along with clone size, are taken from TCRdb and not from the paper's own processing. The table lists tens of thousands of clones, roughly 15% of them singletons. This CDR3 is built from 14 residues. CDR1 is SGHTA, CDR2 FQGNSA, per germline. There were no patients who had received any treatment before thyroid surgery. Study findings and constraints: TCR beta diversity was reportedly significantly higher in malignant thyroid tumors than benign nodules, in blood and tumor.

The chain uses TRBV7-2 and TRBJ1-2, with 7 positions matching TRBD1. This TCR came from a female donor with papillary thyroid cancer or a benign thyroid nodule (not recorded which). Some clones in this sample may be carry-over from other donors' samples. Sequenced input: blood. CDR3 sequence reads: CASSLDQGGDGYTF. The CDR3 DNA reads TGTGCCAGCAGCCTCGACCAGGGGGGGGATGGCTACACTTTC. Full variable domain (remainder filled in from reference TRBV7-2 and TRBJ1-2): GAGVSQSPSNKVTEKGKDVELRCDPISGHTALYWYRQSLGQGLEFLIYFQGNSAPDKSGLPSDRFSAERTGGSVSTLTIQRTQQEDSAVYLCASSLDQGGDGYTFGSGTRLTVV.